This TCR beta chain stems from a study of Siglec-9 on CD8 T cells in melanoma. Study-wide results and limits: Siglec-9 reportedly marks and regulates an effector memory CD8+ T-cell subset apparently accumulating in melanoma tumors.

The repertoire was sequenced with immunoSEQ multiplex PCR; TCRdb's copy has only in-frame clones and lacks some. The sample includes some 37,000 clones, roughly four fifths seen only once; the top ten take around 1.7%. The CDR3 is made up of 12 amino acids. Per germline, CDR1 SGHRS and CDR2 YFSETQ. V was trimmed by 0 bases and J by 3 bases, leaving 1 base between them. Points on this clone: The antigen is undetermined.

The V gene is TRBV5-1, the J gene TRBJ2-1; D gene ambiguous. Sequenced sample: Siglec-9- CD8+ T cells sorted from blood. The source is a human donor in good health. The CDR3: CASSLDYNEQFF. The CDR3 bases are TGCGCCAGCAGCTTGGACTACAATGAGCAGTTCTTC.